This is a list of T cell receptor delta chains from one sample in a study of gamma-delta chains in newborns, infants, children. TCRdb re-called the reads via CATT. The sample carries around 4,000 delta-chain clones, less than 40% recorded once. The specimen was blood. These TCRs come from a child who received the measles vaccine. CDR3s include the opening cysteine and the closing phenylalanine or tryptophan. The order of the fields is D gene, J gene, V gene, clone size, CDR3 DNA, CDR3 protein. A D gene is named only where the DNA matches it firmly. Not every row has a clone size; where given, it reads once, few, many or a size class.

D: TRDD3; J: TRDJ1; V: TRDV1; size: NA; DNA: TGTGCTCTTGGGGAACTAGAGGAAGGGAGGGGTTACTGGGGGATACGAAGGTTAACCGATAAACTCATCTTT; CDR3: CALGELEEGRGYWGIRRLTDKLIF
D: TRDD3; J: TRDJ1; V: TRDV1; size: NA; DNA: TGTGCTCTTGGGGGAACTGAACTCTGGGTGGGGGGATTGGACACCGATAAACTCATCTTT; CDR3: CALGGTELWVGGLDTDKLIF
D: TRDD3; J: TRDJ1; V: TRDV3; size: NA; DNA: TGTGCCTCCCGTACGGTCGCACTGGGGGATATAGGTTTTGTGTACACCGATAAACTCATCTTT; CDR3: CASRTVALGDIGFVYTDKLIF
D: NA; J: TRDJ1; V: TRDV3; size: NA; DNA: TGTGCCCCTAGGGACCGGTCGAGGTACACCGATAAACTCATCTTT; CDR3: CAPRDRSRYTDKLIF
D: NA; J: TRDJ1; V: TRDV1; size: few; DNA: TGTGCTCTTGGGGACCCTCGACTTCCTACCCGTACTGGGGGAACTAAACTCATCTTT; CDR3: CALGDPRLPTRTGGTKLIF
D: NA; J: TRDJ1; V: TRDV1; size: few; DNA: TGTGCTCTTGGGGAACCTGCGGGGGACCCTTCCTACCCTAATGGGGGGATACGCTCTCGCACCGATAAACTCATCTTT; CDR3: CALGEPAGDPSYPNGGIRSRTDKLIF
D: NA; J: TRDJ1; V: TRDV3; size: NA; DNA: TGTGCCTTCCCAGGGACAAACCCCACCGATAAACTCATCTTT; CDR3: CAFPGTNPTDKLIF
D: NA; J: TRDJ1; V: TRDV1; size: medium-sized; DNA: TGTGCTCTTGGGGGAAGATGGGCCTTATGGGCTAAACTCATCTTT; CDR3: CALGGRWALWAKLIF
D: NA; J: TRDJ1; V: TRDV1; size: NA; DNA: TGTGCTCTTGGGGAATTCGTAACGGTGGGGGGTATCAAACTCATCTTT; CDR3: CALGEFVTVGGIKLIF
D: TRDD3; J: TRDJ1; V: TRDV1; size: NA; DNA: TGTGCTCTTGGGGAACTATACCGAATTAAAGACCGTACTGGGGCAAAGTACACCGAGAAACTCATCTTT; CDR3: CALGELYRIKDRTGAKYTEKLIF
D: TRDD3; J: TRDJ1; V: TRDV1; size: NA; DNA: TGTGCTCTTGGGGAAGGGGTCTTCCTCCACCAGCCCTACTGGGGGATAGGATTGTACAGCGATAAAATCATCTTT; CDR3: CALGEGVFLHQPYWGIGLYSDKIIF
D: TRDD3; J: TRDJ1; V: TRDV3; size: NA; DNA: TGTGCCTCGAAAGAAGTCCCTACTGGGGGATTGAACACCGATAAACTCATCTTT; CDR3: CASKEVPTGGLNTDKLIF
D: TRDD3; J: TRDJ1; V: TRDV2; size: medium-sized; DNA: TGTGCCTGTGACACTGGGGGATACGGGGGACTCATCTTT; CDR3: CACDTGGYGGLIF
D: TRDD3; J: TRDJ1; V: TRDV1; size: NA; DNA: TGTGCTCTTGGGGAACGTCGAGGGTCTGGGGGATCTGGACCCGATAAACTCATCTTT; CDR3: CALGERRGSGGSGPDKLIF
D: TRDD3; J: TRDJ1; V: TRDV1; size: NA; DNA: TGTGCTCTTGGGGAACCTACTCTCACCCCCCTTTTACCGGGGGATGGGACCGATAAACTCATCTTT; CDR3: CALGEPTLTPLLPGDGTDKLIF
D: NA; J: TRDJ1; V: TRDV1; size: medium-sized; DNA: TGTGCTCTTGGGGAACCCCGGTTCCTAAGGGTATCTGGTGCCGATAAACTCATCTTT; CDR3: CALGEPRFLRVSGADKLIF
D: TRDD3; J: TRDJ1; V: TRDV1; size: NA; DNA: TGTGCTCTTGGGGCTGCTAAGCCTTCCTTTTTACTGGGGGATGACGGTAAACTCATCTTT; CDR3: CALGAAKPSFLLGDDGKLIF
D: NA; J: TRDJ1; V: TRDV1; size: once; DNA: TGTGCTCTTGGGGACCAGTCCCCTCCTACGACAACTGGGGACCTGTACACCGATAAACTCATCTTT; CDR3: CALGDQSPPTTTGDLYTDKLIF
D: TRDD3; J: TRDJ3; V: TRDV2; size: medium-sized; DNA: TGTGCCTGTGACACCGCAGGGGGATACGGTTCCTGGGACACCCGACAGATGTTTTTC; CDR3: CACDTAGGYGSWDTRQMFF
D: TRDD3; J: TRDJ3; V: TRDV2; size: NA; DNA: TGTGCCGGGGATACCTGGGACACCCGACAGATGTTTTTC; CDR3: CAGDTWDTRQMFF
D: TRDD3; J: TRDJ1; V: TRDV3; size: NA; DNA: TGTGCCTCGCGCGGGGATACGCACCCAAGAGACACCGATAAACTCATCTTT; CDR3: CASRGDTHPRDTDKLIF
D: TRDD3; J: TRDJ1; V: TRDV1; size: NA; DNA: TGTGCTCTTGGGGGGAAGGTTCCCTTTCCGGGGGATACGGACCAAAATAAACTCATCTTT; CDR3: CALGGKVPFPGDTDQNKLIF
D: TRDD3; J: TRDJ2; V: TRDV1; size: few; DNA: TGTGCTCTTGGGGAAGACGCAACTGGGGGATGGAGAGCACAACTCTTCTTT; CDR3: CALGEDATGGWRAQLFF